This T cell receptor (beta chain) is from a study of shared clonotypes between healthy human individuals. Overall study context: The study used three CD4 naive, three CD4 memory, two CD8 naive and one CD8 memory plate per donor.

This clone has just a few counts. The CDR3 runs 13 residues. CDR1 GTSNPN and CDR2 SVGIG come from the germline V gene (reference sequence). Trimming removed 8 bases at V and 7 bases at J, with 18 bases between. Libraries were prepared by immunoSEQ multiplex PCR; TCRdb keeps only in-frame clonotypes and omits some of them. The table lists about 1.1 million clones, approximately 80% of them singletons, with 0.85% to 1% in the top ten. The sequencing input was memory CD4+ T cells from PBMCs. Regarding subset: CD45RA-negative fraction. The rearrangement uses TRBV30 and TRBJ1-5; tentatively, D is TRBD1 (6 bases). This TCR derives from a man aged 18 to 29 in good health. Some clones in this sample may be carry-over from other donors' samples. The CDR3 DNA reads as TGTGCCGGAAACAGGGTGCTAGGACAGCCCCAGCATTTT. This gives the protein CAGNRVLGQPQHF.